The 26 T cell receptor beta chains below were found in one sample sequenced in a study of low-dose radiotherapy and immunotherapy resistance in tumors (dated by TCRdb to between 2021 and 2022). The time point label on this specimen signifies: after trial treatment. The intended sense of this specimen's treatment or condition label: LDRT plus nivolumab, ipilimumab, low-dose cyclophosphamide and aspirin (RACIN trial). Sequencing instrument: Illumina HiSeq 2500. First-strand cDNA was synthesized using Superscript III and a set of TRAV- and TRBV-specific primers, so that both TCRalpha and TCRbeta chains were covered. TCRs were amplified with Phusion for 15 to 20 PCR cycles, with a constant-region primer paired with the adapter attached to the V primers. TCRdb took the public reads, trimmed them with fastp at Q25, ran MiXCR for clone calling and kept in-frame beta chains. Identical CDR3 proteins give one entry, which carries the most common genes and DNA. The sample yields about 100,000 distinct CDR3 sequences; less than 25% were counted once. The biggest ten clones account for roughly 3.9% of the sample.

The sequenced sample was PBMCs, obtained after low-dose radiotherapy plus immunotherapy. These receptors all stem from a male donor with prostate cancer.

This clonotype was observed a handful of times. The CDR3 DNA follows: TGTGCCAGCAGCTTAGATGCCCCGGGACAGGCCGGAGAGCAGTACTTC. Protein sequence: CASSLDAPGQAGEQYF. This chain connects TRBV7-2 to TRBJ2-7, with 8 bases fitting TRBD1. CDR3 size: 16 residues. The V segment lost 1 base and the J segment 7 bases; nucleotides outside the gene matches: 12. Germline lookup yields CDR1 SGHTA and CDR2 FQGNSA.

This clonotype was seen ten or more times. The J gene is TRBJ1-1, the V gene TRBV27; D might be TRBD1 (5 bases). Germline CDR1 is MNHEY and CDR2 is SMNVEV (reference sequence). The CDR3 consists of 15 residues. With 5 bases removed from V and 3 bases from J, the gap between germline ends came to 16 bases. The CDR3 DNA reads as TGTGCCAGCAGTACGCGGGGCCTGGGGGACACTGAAGCTTTCTTT. It yields the protein CASSTRGLGDTEAFF.

This clonotype came up many times. CDR3 nucleotide sequence: TGTGCCAGCAAACCCTCTGGGGCCAACGTCCTGACTTTC. Encoded protein: CASKPSGANVLTF. The chain carries TRBV6-4 and TRBJ2-6; D is undetermined. In germline, CDR1 is MRHNA, CDR2 SNTAGT. Trimming stripped 7 bases from V and 0 bases from J, with 4 bases between. This CDR3 region has 13 residues.

The sample holds many counts of this clonotype. V and J are TRBV10-3 and TRBJ2-3; D perhaps matches TRBD2 (6 bases). Germline values: CDR1 ENHRY, CDR2 SYGVKD. The CDR3 extends over 15 amino acids. V was trimmed by 9 bases and J by 2 bases, leaving 18 bases between them. DNA of the CDR3: TGTGCCATAGGGACTGGCCCACTTGACACAGATACGCAGTATTTT. It codes for CAIGTGPLDTDTQYF.

Many counts were recorded for this clonotype. The V call is TRBV19, the J call TRBJ1-5, with no clear D. The CDR3 consists of 15 residues. Germline V gives CDR1 LNHDA, CDR2 SQIVND (reference sequence). The V and J ends lost 8 bases and 3 bases respectively, with 17 bases between them. The CDR3 reads CASGPVGRINQPQHF. Written as DNA, the CDR3 is TGTGCCAGTGGTCCGGTAGGGCGGATCAATCAGCCCCAGCATTTT.

This clonotype was counted a few times. Because the CDR3's place on the DNA is in doubt, the DNA is left out and the CDR3 is given as listed by TCRdb. The gene calls are TRBV6-1 and TRBJ1-4; TRBD1 is the table's D call and was not checked against the DNA. The CDR3 has 16 amino acids, counting both end residues. Germline V lookup: CDR1 MNHNS, CDR2 SASEGT. CDR3 sequence: CASSDAGGRREKLFFF.

This clonotype occurred many times. V is TRBV7-6 and J is TRBJ2-2; the D gene is possibly TRBD1 (6 bases). The CDR3 totals 16 residues. Germline V lookup: CDR1 SGHVS, CDR2 FNYEAQ. V lost 3 bases to trimming and J lost 1 base, with 12 bases between them. The CDR3 loop is CASSLFGTLNTGELFF. The CDR3, as DNA: TGTGCCAGCAGCTTGTTCGGGACACTGAACACCGGGGAGCTGTTTTTT.

This clonotype came up many times. The rearrangement links TRBV5-1 to TRBJ2-3; D may be TRBD1 (5 bases). Trimming removed 5 bases at V and 6 bases at J, with 16 bases between. The germline gives CDR1 SGHRS, CDR2 YFSETQ. This CDR3 comprises 14 residues. The CDR3 region is CASRGVIKVDTQYF. The CDR3 DNA follows: TGCGCCAGCAGAGGGGTTATCAAGGTGGATACGCAGTATTTT. Full variable domain (rest looked up from reference TRBV5-1 and TRBJ2-3): KAGVTQTPRYLIKTRGQQVTLSCSPISGHRSVSWYQQTPGQGLQFLFEYFSETQRNKGNFPGRFSGRQFSNSRSEMNVSTLELGDSALYLCASRGVIKVDTQYFGPGTRLTVL.

This chain uses TRBV18 with TRBJ2-7; tentative D call: TRBD1 (5 bases). Trimming removed 6 bases from V and 7 bases from J, with 16 bases in between. The length of the CDR3 is 13 residues. The germline V gene encodes CDR1 KGHSH and CDR2 LQKENI. CDR3 sequence: CASSLNLDNEQYF. The DNA for the CDR3 is TGTGCCAGCTCGCTGAACTTGGACAATGAGCAGTACTTC.

A few counts support this clonotype. The CDR3, as DNA: TGTGCCAGCAGCTATCGGACAGGGGTAGATGGCTACACCTTC. Translating it yields CASSYRTGVDGYTF. The V gene is TRBV3-1, the J gene TRBJ1-2; 9 bases map to TRBD1. Trimming cost V 5 bases and J 6 bases; bases outside gene matches: 7. Germline loops: CDR1 LGHDT, CDR2 YNNKEL (reference sequence). The CDR3 runs 14 residues.

CDR3 amino acids: CASSHDRDRSSYEQYF. CDR3 nucleotides: TGTGCCAGCAGCCATGACAGGGACAGGAGCTCCTACGAGCAGTACTTC. The genes are TRBV3-1 and TRBJ2-7, with 8 bases lining up with TRBD1. The CDR3 loop spans 16 amino acids. Trimming cost V 3 bases and J 0 bases; bases outside gene matches: 7. Germline V gene lookup returns CDR1 LGHDT and CDR2 YNNKEL (reference sequence).

This clonotype was observed many times. The genes are TRBV4-1 and TRBJ2-5; D uncertain. This CDR3 spans 14 amino acids. Looked up from germline, CDR1 is MGHRA and CDR2 is YSYEKL. V dropped 1 base and J dropped 5 bases, with 11 bases sitting between them. The CDR3: CASSQVGVAETQYF. For the CDR3, the DNA is TGCGCCAGCAGCCAAGTTGGGGTTGCCGAGACCCAGTACTTC.

V is TRBV24-1 and J is TRBJ2-3, with 8 bases aligning to TRBD1. In germline, CDR1 is KGHDR, CDR2 SFDVKD. There are 16 residues in the CDR3. V lost 4 bases to trimming and J lost 0 bases; unmatched junction nucleotides: 5. The CDR3 loop reads CATSDHGQGSTDTQYF. The CDR3 DNA reads TGTGCCACCAGTGACCACGGACAGGGAAGCACAGATACGCAGTATTTT.

At least ten counts were recorded for this clonotype. J is TRBJ1-1 and V is TRBV12-3 or TRBV12-4; D gene unclear. The V gene lost 7 bases and the J gene lost 8 bases, with 11 bases spanning the gap. The CDR3 spans 11 residues. CDR3 sequence (DNA): TGTGCCAGCACCCAGGCCAGGGAAGCTTTCTTT. The encoded protein is CASTQAREAFF.

This clonotype was counted ten times or more. The chain carries TRBV7-8 and TRBJ1-5; 8 bases are shared with TRBD1. CDR1 is SGHVS and CDR2 is FQNEAQ in the germline V gene. The V gene end was trimmed by 5 bases and the J gene end by 7 bases; junction bases not matched to a gene: 7. The CDR3 has 14 residues. CDR3 sequence (DNA): TGTGCCAGCAGCCAGGACAGGGCTGACCAGCCCCAGCATTTT. This sequence encodes CASSQDRADQPQHF.

This clonotype showed up many times. V and J are TRBV2 and TRBJ2-2, with TRBD1 as a possible D gene (5 bases). Trimming left V 5 bases short and J 5 bases short, with 15 bases between. In germline, CDR1 is SNHLY, CDR2 FYNNEI. The CDR3 loop spans 15 amino acids. The CDR3: CASSQRGSATGELFF. In DNA, the CDR3 is TGTGCCAGCAGTCAAAGGGGATCCGCGACCGGGGAGCTGTTTTTT.

This clonotype has ten or more counts. V and J are TRBV2 and TRBJ2-5; TRBD1 matches at 8 bases. Germline V gives CDR1 SNHLY, CDR2 FYNNEI. The CDR3 extends over 17 amino acids. Unmatched junction bases numbered 12, after V lost 6 bases and J lost 0 bases. The CDR3 DNA reads TGTGCCAGCAGCGACGCAACCCTGGACAGGGACCAAGAGACCCAGTACTTC. Its translation is CASSDATLDRDQETQYF.

In this sample, this clonotype turned up many times. The chain couples TRBV7-2 to TRBJ2-5; the match to TRBD1 covers 7 bases. V dropped 2 bases and J dropped 6; count of bases not matched to a gene: 0. Germline V gene lookup returns CDR1 SGHTA and CDR2 FQGNSA. The CDR3 is made up of 12 amino acids. This CDR3 reads CASSLRGQTQYF. Here the CDR3 DNA reads TGTGCCAGCAGCTTAAGGGGGCAGACCCAGTACTTC.

There are many counts of this clonotype. This chain links TRBV20-1 with TRBJ2-3, with D possibly matching TRBD1 (5 bases). The CDR3 has 13 residues. In germline, CDR1 is DFQATT, CDR2 SNEGSKA (reference sequence). The V and J ends lost 0 bases and 10 bases respectively, with 14 bases between them. This chain's CDR3 is CSARDRVLASQYF. The CDR3 DNA reads TGCAGTGCTAGAGACAGGGTTTTGGCTTCGCAGTATTTT.

In DNA form, the CDR3 reads TGTGCCAGCAGCGCAACCGGGACTAGCGGGAACAATGAGCAGTTCTTC. It specifies CASSATGTSGNNEQFF. The rearrangement joins TRBV9 to TRBJ2-1; 13 bases map to TRBD2. The CDR3 length is 16 residues. Germline V gene data show CDR1 as SGDLS and CDR2 as YYNGEE. J gave up 5 bases and V 3 bases, and 5 bases lay outside the gene matches.

This clonotype was seen ten or more times. The chain uses TRBV3-1 and TRBJ2-5; a weak D match, TRBD2 (6 bases). From germline, CDR1 is LGHDT and CDR2 YNNKEL (reference sequence). This CDR3 comprises 18 residues. V lost 3 bases, J lost 7 bases, and 27 bases lay in between. CDR3 sequence: CASSHKITGGFSEGTQYF. CDR3 DNA: TGTGCCAGCAGCCATAAGATCACCGGGGGATTCAGTGAAGGGACCCAGTACTTC.

The V call is TRBV7-2, the J call TRBJ2-6, with D maybe TRBD1 (6 bases). Germline V gives CDR1 SGHTA, CDR2 FQGNSA. Trimming removed 3 bases at V and 1 base at J, with 10 bases between. The CDR3 has 16 amino acids. The CDR3 reads CASSFLGASGANVLTF. In nucleotides, the CDR3 is TGTGCCAGCAGCTTTCTGGGGGCTTCTGGGGCCAACGTCCTGACTTTC. Drawing the rest from reference TRBV7-2 and TRBJ2-6, the complete variable domain is GAGVSQSPSNKVTEKGKDVELRCDPISGHTALYWYRQSLGQGLEFLIYFQGNSAPDKSGLPSDRFSAERTGGSVSTLTIQRTQQEDSAVYLCASSFLGASGANVLTFGAGSRLTVL.

This clonotype showed up many times. The chain recombines TRBV7-2 with TRBJ1-2, with a tentative D call TRBD1 (5 bases). Germline-derived CDR1 and CDR2 are SGHTA and FQGNSA. CDR3 length equals 15 residues. V lost 3 bases to trimming and J lost 13 bases, with 24 bases between them. This CDR3 reads CASSFYLGGTPRPTF. The CDR3 coding sequence is TGTGCCAGCAGCTTCTACTTGGGGGGGACCCCGCGTCCCACCTTC.

The chain joins TRBV27 to TRBJ2-5; TRBD1 agrees at 8 bases. With V trimmed by 2 bases and J by 6 bases, 8 bases remained unmatched. This CDR3 contains 15 residues. Germline CDR1 reads MNHEY; CDR2 reads SMNVEV (reference sequence). The CDR3: CASSLGSGGRKTQYF. DNA for the CDR3: TGTGCCAGCAGTTTAGGGTCAGGGGGCCGAAAGACCCAGTACTTC.

The V call is TRBV6-2 or TRBV6-3, the J call TRBJ2-3; TRBD2 matches at 9 bases. Germline-derived CDR1 and CDR2 are MNHEY and SVGEGT. V was clipped by 7 bases and J by 2 bases; unmatched bases: 4. This CDR3 region has 14 residues. This CDR3 is CASNSGGFTDTQYF. The DNA of the CDR3 is TGTGCCAGCAATAGCGGGGGATTCACAGATACGCAGTATTTT.

This clonotype has ten or more counts. This rearrangement joins TRBV6-2 or TRBV6-3 to TRBJ2-1, with TRBD2 identical over 12 bases. The CDR3 consists of 18 residues. The trim removed 8 bases at V and 0 bases at J, leaving 11 bases unmatched. Germline lookup yields CDR1 MNHEY and CDR2 SVGEGT. This chain's CDR3 is CASSYRLAGADSYNEQFF. As DNA, the CDR3 is TGTGCCAGCTCCTACCGACTAGCGGGGGCCGACTCCTACAATGAGCAGTTCTTC.